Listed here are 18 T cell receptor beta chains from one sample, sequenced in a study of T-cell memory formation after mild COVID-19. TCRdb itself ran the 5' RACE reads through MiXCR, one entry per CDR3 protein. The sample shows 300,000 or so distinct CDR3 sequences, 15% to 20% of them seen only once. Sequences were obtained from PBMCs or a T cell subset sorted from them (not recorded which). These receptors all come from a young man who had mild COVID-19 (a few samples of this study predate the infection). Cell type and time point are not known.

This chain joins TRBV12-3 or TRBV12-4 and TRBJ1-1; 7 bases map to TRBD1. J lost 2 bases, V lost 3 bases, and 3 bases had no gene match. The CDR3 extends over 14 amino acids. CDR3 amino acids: CASSFRDRNTEAFF. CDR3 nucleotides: TGTGCCAGCAGTTTCCGGGACAGAAACACTGAAGCTTTCTTT.

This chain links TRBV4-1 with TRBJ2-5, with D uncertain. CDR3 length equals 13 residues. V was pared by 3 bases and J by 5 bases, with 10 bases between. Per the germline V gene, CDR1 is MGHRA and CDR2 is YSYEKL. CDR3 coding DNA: TGCGCCAGCAGCCAGTCCTCCAGGGAGACCCAGTACTTC. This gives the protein CASSQSSRETQYF.

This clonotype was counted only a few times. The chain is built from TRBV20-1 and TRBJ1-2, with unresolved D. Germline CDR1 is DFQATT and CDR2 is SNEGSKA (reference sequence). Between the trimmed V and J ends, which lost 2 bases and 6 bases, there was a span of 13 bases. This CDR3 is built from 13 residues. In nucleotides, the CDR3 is TGCAGTGCTAGAAGGAGGGCATTCGATGGCTACACCTTC. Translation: CSARRRAFDGYTF.

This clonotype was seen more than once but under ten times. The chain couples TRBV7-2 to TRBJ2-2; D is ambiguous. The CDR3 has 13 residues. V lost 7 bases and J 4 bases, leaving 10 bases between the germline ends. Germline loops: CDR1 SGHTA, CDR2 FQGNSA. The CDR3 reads CASTFVGTGELFF. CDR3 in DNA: TGTGCCAGCACCTTTGTTGGCACCGGGGAGCTGTTTTTT.

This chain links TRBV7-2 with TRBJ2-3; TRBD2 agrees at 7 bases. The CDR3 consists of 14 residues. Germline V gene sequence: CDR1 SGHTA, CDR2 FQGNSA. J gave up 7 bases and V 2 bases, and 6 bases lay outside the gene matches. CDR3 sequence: CASSLSGGGNTQYF. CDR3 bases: TGTGCCAGCAGCTTAAGTGGCGGGGGAAATACGCAGTATTTT.

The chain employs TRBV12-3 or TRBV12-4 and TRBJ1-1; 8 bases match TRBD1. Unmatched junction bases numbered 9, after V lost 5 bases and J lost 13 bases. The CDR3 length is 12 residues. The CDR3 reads CASSSPGQVHFF. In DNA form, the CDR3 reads TGTGCCAGCAGTAGTCCGGGACAGGTCCATTTCTTT.

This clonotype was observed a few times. Written as DNA, the CDR3 is TGTGCCAGCAGCTCGCGGCGTGGGGAGACCCAGTACTTC. Amino acid sequence: CASSSRRGETQYF. The chain links TRBV7-2 to TRBJ2-5; D is undetermined. This CDR3 region has 13 residues. In germline, CDR1 is SGHTA, CDR2 FQGNSA. V was cut by 4 bases and J by 5 bases, with 11 bases left in between.

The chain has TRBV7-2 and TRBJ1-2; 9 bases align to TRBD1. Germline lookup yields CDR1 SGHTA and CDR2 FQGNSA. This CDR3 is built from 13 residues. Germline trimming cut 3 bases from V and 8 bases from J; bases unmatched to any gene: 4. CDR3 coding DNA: TGTGCCAGCAGCTTCGGACAGGGGACGGGCTACACCTTC. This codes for CASSFGQGTGYTF.

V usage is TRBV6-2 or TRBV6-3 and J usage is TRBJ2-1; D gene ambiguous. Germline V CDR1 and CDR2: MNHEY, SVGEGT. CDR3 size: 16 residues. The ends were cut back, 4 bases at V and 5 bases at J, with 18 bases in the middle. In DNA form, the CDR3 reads TGTGCCAGCAGTTCTTGGATACGGGCACAGAACAATGAGCAGTTCTTC. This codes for CASSSWIRAQNNEQFF.

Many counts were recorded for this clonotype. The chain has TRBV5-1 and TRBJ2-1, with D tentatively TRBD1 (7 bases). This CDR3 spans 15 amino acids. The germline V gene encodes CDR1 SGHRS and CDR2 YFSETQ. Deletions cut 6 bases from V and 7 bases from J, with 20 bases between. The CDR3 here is CASTRGDWAGNEQFF. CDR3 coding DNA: TGCGCCAGCACCAGGGGGGACTGGGCCGGTAATGAGCAGTTCTTC.

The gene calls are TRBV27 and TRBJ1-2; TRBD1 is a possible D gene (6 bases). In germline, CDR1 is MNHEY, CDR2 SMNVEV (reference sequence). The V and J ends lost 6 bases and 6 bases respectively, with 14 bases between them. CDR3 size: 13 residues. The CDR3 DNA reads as TGTGCCAGCAGAGGGGAGAACAGGGATGGCTACACCTTC. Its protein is CASRGENRDGYTF.

The CDR3 reads CASSLGVDPTDTQYF. The CDR3 bases are TGTGCCAGCAGCTTAGGGGTGGACCCCACAGATACGCAGTATTTT. The rearrangement joins TRBV7-3 to TRBJ2-3; D is ambiguous. V was clipped by 2 bases and J by 2 bases, with 11 bases between them. CDR1 is SGHTA and CDR2 is FQGTGA in the germline V gene. The CDR3 has 15 amino acids.

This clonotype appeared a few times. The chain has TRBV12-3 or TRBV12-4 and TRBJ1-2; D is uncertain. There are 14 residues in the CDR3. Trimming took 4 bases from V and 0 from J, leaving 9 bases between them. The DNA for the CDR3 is TGTGCCAGCAGTTCCAGAGTCCCTAACTATGGCTACACCTTC. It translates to CASSSRVPNYGYTF.

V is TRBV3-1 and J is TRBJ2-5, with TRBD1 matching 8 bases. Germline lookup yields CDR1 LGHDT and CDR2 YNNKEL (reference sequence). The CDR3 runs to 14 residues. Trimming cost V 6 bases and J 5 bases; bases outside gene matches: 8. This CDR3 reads CASSPQGAGETQYF. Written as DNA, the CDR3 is TGTGCCAGCAGTCCCCAGGGGGCGGGGGAGACCCAGTACTTC.

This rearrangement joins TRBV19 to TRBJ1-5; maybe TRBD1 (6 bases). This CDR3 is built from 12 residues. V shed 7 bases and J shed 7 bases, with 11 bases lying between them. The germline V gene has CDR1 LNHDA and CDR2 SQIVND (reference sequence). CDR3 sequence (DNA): TGTGCCAGTACGACAGGTGGACAGCCCCAGCATTTT. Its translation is CASTTGGQPQHF.

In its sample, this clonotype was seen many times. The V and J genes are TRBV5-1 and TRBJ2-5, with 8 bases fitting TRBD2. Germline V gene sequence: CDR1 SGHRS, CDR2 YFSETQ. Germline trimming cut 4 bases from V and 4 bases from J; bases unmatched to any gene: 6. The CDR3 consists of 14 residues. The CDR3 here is CASSPGLAGETQYF. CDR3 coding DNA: TGCGCCAGCAGCCCCGGACTAGCCGGAGAGACCCAGTACTTC.

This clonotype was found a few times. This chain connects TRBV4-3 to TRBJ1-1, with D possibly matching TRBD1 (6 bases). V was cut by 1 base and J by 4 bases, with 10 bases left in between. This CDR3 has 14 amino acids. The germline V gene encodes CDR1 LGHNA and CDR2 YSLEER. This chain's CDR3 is CASSQAGGGTEAFF. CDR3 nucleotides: TGCGCCAGCAGCCAAGCCGGGGGCGGCACTGAAGCTTTCTTT.

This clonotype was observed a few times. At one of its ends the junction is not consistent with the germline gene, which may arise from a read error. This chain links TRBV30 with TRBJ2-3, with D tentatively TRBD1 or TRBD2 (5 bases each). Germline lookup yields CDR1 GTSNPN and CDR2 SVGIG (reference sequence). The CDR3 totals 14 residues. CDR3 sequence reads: CAGSGWGPTDTQYF. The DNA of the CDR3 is TGTGCCGGGAGTGGTTGGGGCCCGACAGATACGCAGTATTTT.